Sequencing of this TCR beta chain was carried out in a study of blood T cell repertoires in COVID-19. Study overall: Sample material is recorded as cDNA or gDNA derived from T cells, B-cell-depleted T cells, or PBMCs.

The table came from immunoSEQ multiplex PCR; TCRdb's copy has only in-frame clones and leaves some out. The table includes approximately 150,000 clones, roughly 84% detected once. CDR1 MNHNS and CDR2 SASEGT come from the germline V gene. The CDR3 length is 13 residues. V was pared by 0 bases and J by 3 bases, with 6 bases between. Specimen: PBMCs or T cells enriched from blood (not recorded which). The chain has TRBV6-1 and TRBJ2-7, with no clear D. This TCR came from a man between 60 and 75 years old who had recovered from COVID-19. The CDR3 sequence: CASSEAQDYEQYF. As DNA, the CDR3 is TGTGCCAGCAGTGAAGCGCAGGACTACGAGCAGTACTTC.